The 21 T cell receptor beta chains below were found in one sample sequenced in a study of T cells in lung cancer brain metastases. TCRdb keeps only in-frame clones here, not all; method: immunoSEQ multiplex PCR. The sample holds about 1,200 clones, roughly 90% seen once. The sequencing sample was made of tumor tissue from a brain metastasis. These receptors were taken from a man aged 65-85 years with non-small cell lung cancer that had spread to the brain.

The V gene is TRBV29-1, the J gene TRBJ1-5, with 7 nucleotides matching TRBD1. The CDR3 consists of 13 residues. J was trimmed by 3 bases and V by 7 bases; bases with no gene match: 6. The germline gives CDR1 SQVTM, CDR2 ANQGSEA. In DNA, the CDR3 is TGCAGCGCCGCCACAGGGGACAATCAGCCCCAGCATTTT. Residues: CSAATGDNQPQHF.

V and J are TRBV29-1 and TRBJ1-1; 8 nucleotides agree with TRBD1. Germline V gene lookup returns CDR1 SQVTM and CDR2 ANQGSEA. The V and J ends lost 6 bases and 11 bases, in that order; junction bases with no gene match: 11. The CDR3 covers 12 residues. In nucleotides, the CDR3 is TGCAGCGTCGACAGGGGTGAGCGTCTTGCTTTCTTT. It is translated as CSVDRGERLAFF.

This chain's CDR3 is CASRTGTGEARGGYTF. The DNA of the CDR3 is TGTGCCAGTAGAACCGGGACAGGGGAGGCCAGAGGCGGCTACACCTTC. The chain recombines TRBV19 with TRBJ1-2; 10 bases are a match to TRBD1. This CDR3 is 16 amino acids long. V lost 6 bases and J lost 8; bases outside the gene matches: 15. Per the germline V gene, CDR1 is LNHDA and CDR2 is SQIVND (reference sequence).

The chain couples TRBV7-2 to TRBJ1-1; 7 bases map to TRBD1. The germline V gene encodes CDR1 SGHTA and CDR2 FQGNSA. J lost 1 base, V lost 7 bases, and 6 bases had no gene match. The CDR3 runs to 14 residues. The CDR3 sequence: CASIPDRSNTEAFF. CDR3 DNA sequence: TGTGCCAGCATCCCGGACAGGTCGAACACTGAAGCTTTCTTT.

Regarding this clone: The same CDR3 also results from other DNA sequences found in this sample. The chain has TRBV5-6 and TRBJ1-1, with D possibly being TRBD1 (6 bases). CDR3 size: 14 residues. CDR1 SGHDT and CDR2 YYEEEE come from the germline V gene. V shed 3 bases and J shed 7 bases, with 16 bases lying between them. The CDR3 region has the DNA TGTGCCAGCAGCTCACCGGGGGGGCCTGATGAAGCTTTCTTT. Its protein product is CASSSPGGPDEAFF. Using reference TRBV5-6 and TRBJ1-1 for the parts outside the CDR3, the full variable domain is DAGVTQSPTHLIKTRGQQVTLRCSPKSGHDTVSWYQQALGQGPQFIFQYYEEEERQRGNFPDRFSGHQFPNYSSELNVNALLLGDSALYLCASSSPGGPDEAFFGQGTRLTVV.

The V and J genes are TRBV27 and TRBJ1-2; no reliable D call. The CDR3 extends over 14 amino acids. Germline-derived CDR1 and CDR2 are MNHEY and SMNVEV (reference sequence). The V end lost 1 base, the J end lost 8 bases, and 14 bases lay between the germline ends. CDR3 sequence reads: CASSLFPDWWGYTF. In DNA form, the CDR3 reads TGTGCCAGCAGTTTATTCCCAGATTGGTGGGGCTACACCTTC.

The chain is built from TRBV7-6 and TRBJ1-1; possibly TRBD1 for D (5 bases). The length of the CDR3 is 18 residues. Germline lookup yields CDR1 SGHVS and CDR2 FNYEAQ. V lost 3 bases and J lost 0, with 20 bases in between. CDR3 in DNA: TGTGCCAGCAGCTTGGCTGGGAGGGGAGGACACATGAACACTGAAGCTTTCTTT. This gives the protein CASSLAGRGGHMNTEAFF.

V gene TRBV7-9 combines with J gene TRBJ2-3, with 7 bases identical to TRBD1. The CDR3 has 16 residues. Germline V gene sequence: CDR1 SEHNR, CDR2 FQNEAQ (reference sequence). J lost 2 bases, V lost 5 bases, and 10 bases had no gene match. CDR3 in DNA: TGTGCCAGCAGCCTAGAAGGGGGCTTTGACACAGATACGCAGTATTTT. This sequence encodes CASSLEGGFDTDTQYF.

Remarks on this clone: A read error may account for a junction end that differs from germline. J is TRBJ1-2 and V is TRBV5-1; TRBD1 matches at 9 bases. The CDR3 has 13 residues. The germline CDR1 and CDR2 sequences are SGHRS and YFSETQ. The CDR3 sequence: CTSGGTGIYGYTF. DNA of the CDR3: TGCACCAGCGGTGGGACAGGGATCTATGGCTACACCTTC. The whole variable domain, remainder taken from reference TRBV5-1 and TRBJ1-2, is KAGVTQTPRYLIKTRGQQVTLSCSPISGHRSVSWYQQTPGQGLQFLFEYFSETQRNKGNFPGRFSGRQFSNSRSEMNVSTLELGDSALYLCTSGGTGIYGYTFGSGTRLTVV.

The rearrangement uses TRBV10-3 and TRBJ1-1; tentatively, D is TRBD1 (6 bases). The CDR3 runs 13 residues. The V and J ends lost 9 bases and 0 bases respectively, with 11 bases between them. Germline V CDR1 and CDR2: ENHRY, SYGVKD. CDR3 bases: TGTGCCATGACAGGACTTTTGAACACTGAAGCTTTCTTT. Translating gives CAMTGLLNTEAFF.

With regard to this clone: Compared with germline, one end of the junction differs, possibly owing to a read error. The chain combines TRBV5-5 with TRBJ2-5, with 10 positions matching TRBD1. Germline-derived CDR1 and CDR2 are SGHKS and YYEKEE (reference sequence). CDR3 length equals 18 residues. In DNA form, the CDR3 reads TGTGCCAGCAGCTTGGCTGGGGGACAGGGGACCTGGCAAGGGACCCAGTACTTC. It encodes CASSLAGGQGTWQGTQYF.

The rearrangement uses TRBV15 and TRBJ2-2, with a weak D call TRBD2 (7 bases). The V end lost 3 bases, the J end lost 3 bases, and 17 bases lay between the germline ends. This CDR3 contains 17 residues. CDR1 is LNHNV and CDR2 is YYDKDF in the germline V gene (reference sequence). Here the CDR3 reads CATSRDLSGGDTGELFF. The CDR3 DNA follows: TGTGCCACCAGCAGGGACCTCTCGGGGGGCGACACCGGGGAGCTGTTTTTT.

The chain joins TRBV10-2 to TRBJ2-2; D is undetermined. The CDR3 loop spans 13 amino acids. V dropped 6 bases and J dropped 4 bases, with 9 bases sitting between them. CDR1 WSHSY and CDR2 SAAADI come from the germline V gene. Written as DNA, the CDR3 is TGCGCCAGCAGCAGGACCCGCACCGGGGAGCTGTTTTTT. Translating gives CASSRTRTGELFF.

V and J are TRBV6-6 and TRBJ1-1; D gene ambiguous. The V end lost 5 bases, the J end lost 2 bases, and 15 bases lay between the germline ends. The CDR3 extends over 15 amino acids. In germline, CDR1 is MNHNY, CDR2 SVGAGI (reference sequence). Here the CDR3 DNA reads TGTGCCAGCAGTAGCTATAATGCCCTTAACACTGAAGCTTTCTTT. This encodes CASSSYNALNTEAFF.

V usage is TRBV2 and J usage is TRBJ1-6; a possible D gene is TRBD1 (5 bases). The CDR3 loop spans 15 amino acids. Germline V CDR1 and CDR2: SNHLY, FYNNEI. Trimming took 7 bases from V and 7 from J, leaving 17 bases between them. CDR3 sequence (DNA): TGTGCCAGCAACGATGGGCAGGGTTGGAATTCACCCCTCCACTTT. It translates to CASNDGQGWNSPLHF.

The V call is TRBV16, the J call TRBJ1-6; TRBD1 might be the D (6 bases). Trimming took off 6 bases at V and 10 bases at J, with 22 bases between the two ends. CDR3 size: 16 residues. Germline-derived CDR1 and CDR2 are KGHSY and FQNENV. CDR3 loop: CASSPTQGGLGSPLHF. CDR3 nucleotide sequence: TGTGCCAGCAGTCCAACACAGGGAGGACTTGGGTCACCCCTCCACTTT.

The chain recombines TRBV6-1 with TRBJ1-5, with TRBD1 matching over 9 bases. V was clipped by 4 bases and J by 3 bases; unmatched bases: 4. This CDR3 region has 15 residues. Per germline, CDR1 MNHNS and CDR2 SASEGT. Here the CDR3 DNA reads TGTGCCAGCAGTGCCGGGACAGGGCCCAATCAGCCCCAGCATTTT. Translated: CASSAGTGPNQPQHF.

The rearrangement links TRBV4-1 to TRBJ2-7, with 14 bases aligning to TRBD2. V gave up 4 bases and J gave up 6 bases; unmatched junction bases: 5. The CDR3 is 15 residues long. Per the germline V gene, CDR1 is MGHRA and CDR2 is YSYEKL. The CDR3, as DNA: TGCGCCAGCAGCCTGACTAGCGGGGGGGCGGGCGAGCAGTACTTC. Its protein product is CASSLTSGGAGEQYF.

The rearrangement links TRBV6-5 to TRBJ1-5; no clear D. Germline loops: CDR1 MNHEY, CDR2 SVGAGI. This CDR3 is 13 amino acids long. Trimming cost V 2 bases and J 7 bases, with 9 bases left between them. The CDR3 coding sequence is TGTGCCAGCAGTTACGGGATGGGGCAGCCCCAGCATTTT. Residues: CASSYGMGQPQHF.

The chain carries TRBV5-4 and TRBJ1-1; D gene uncertain. The CDR3 has 14 amino acids. V was cut by 4 bases and J by 7 bases, with 17 bases left in between. Germline V gene lookup returns CDR1 SGHNT and CDR2 YYREEE (reference sequence). CDR3 sequence reads: CASSLPTQLDEAFF. The DNA for the CDR3 is TGTGCCAGCAGCCTACCCACCCAACTGGATGAAGCTTTCTTT.

This chain joins TRBV10-3 and TRBJ2-7, with D tentatively TRBD1 or TRBD2 (5 bases each). CDR1 is ENHRY and CDR2 is SYGVKD in the germline V gene. The CDR3 extends over 14 amino acids. Trimming shortened V by 10 bases and J by 5 bases, and 21 bases separated the two germline ends. As DNA, the CDR3 is TGTGCCAGCAACGAGGGGTGGGTTTCCCACGAGCAGTACTTC. This encodes CASNEGWVSHEQYF.